The sequence of this T cell receptor (beta chain) was determined in a study of blood T cells in healthy people across ages. Then a second PCR, running roughly 7 to 11 cycles, was carried out with a sample-barcoded 5' primer and a J-beta primer mix. MiXCR was run by TCRdb on the 5' RACE reads, yielding one entry per CDR3 protein. Of hundreds of thousands of distinct CDR3 sequences listed, around 42% are singletons. Researchers report isolating at least 7 million PBMCs per sample. Regarding this clonotype: Compared with germline, one end of the junction differs, possibly owing to a read error.

Sequenced sample: blood. The TCR was taken from a man between 60 and 75 years old in good health.

Here the CDR3 reads CACSFGPQDSYEQYF. The CDR3 region has the DNA TGCGCCTGCAGCTTTGGGCCTCAGGACTCCTACGAGCAGTACTTC. The chain links TRBV5-1 to TRBJ2-7; D gene unclear. Germline V gene data show CDR1 as SGHRS and CDR2 as YFSETQ. This CDR3 region has 15 residues.